These 11 T cell receptor beta chains share one sample of origin, sequenced in a study of shared clonotypes between healthy human individuals. Clones were sequenced by immunoSEQ multiplex PCR, and TCRdb holds only the in-frame ones, with some missing. This table has some 2,100,000 clones, more than 85% appearing once. In the naive CD8 group, cells lacked CD45RO and were positively selected for CCR7, so terminally differentiated effector memory CD45RA+ cells were left out. Sequenced material: naive CD8+ T cells from PBMCs. These receptors all stem from a man between 18 and 29 years old in good health. Some clones in this sample may be carry-over from other donors' samples.

The chain is built from TRBV28 and TRBJ2-7; 8 nucleotides align to TRBD2. The CDR3 spans 18 residues. The germline gives CDR1 MDHEN, CDR2 SYDVKM. V dropped 6 bases and J dropped 0; count of bases not matched to a gene: 16. This chain's CDR3 is CASSPGEREILLSYEQYF. CDR3 DNA: TGTGCCAGCAGCCCCGGCGAGCGGGAGATTTTGCTCTCCTACGAGCAGTACTTC.

With regard to this clone: Other nucleotide sequences from this sample produce the same CDR3. The chain uses TRBV6-6 and TRBJ2-7; TRBD2 agrees at 8 bases. Trimming at V came to 0 bases and at J to 3 bases, leaving 4 bases not matched to a gene. Germline CDR1 MNHNY, CDR2 SVGAGI (reference sequence). The CDR3 runs to 15 residues. The CDR3 spells CASSYSSSGSYEQYF. CDR3 coding DNA: TGTGCCAGCAGTTACTCGTCCAGCGGGAGCTACGAGCAGTACTTC.

This clone occurred once. This chain uses TRBV5-1 with TRBJ2-1; TRBD2 might be the D (6 bases). The V end was cut by 2 bases, the J end by 9 bases, with 12 bases between. Germline V CDR1 and CDR2: SGHRS, YFSETQ. The CDR3 is 13 amino acids. CDR3 sequence: CASSFGGYVEQFF. The CDR3, as DNA: TGCGCCAGCAGCTTCGGGGGATACGTTGAGCAGTTCTTC.

The V call is TRBV5-4, the J call TRBJ2-1; D gene ambiguous. Germline V gene lookup returns CDR1 SGHNT and CDR2 YYREEE (reference sequence). Trimming stripped 4 bases from V and 9 bases from J, with 8 bases between. The CDR3 totals 11 residues. CDR3 nucleotides: TGTGCCAGCAGCCGGGCGGCTGAGCAGTTCTTC. It encodes CASSRAAEQFF.

This sequence joins TRBV19 and TRBJ2-7, with TRBD1 identical over 8 bases. The germline V gene encodes CDR1 LNHDA and CDR2 SQIVND (reference sequence). The CDR3 contains 16 residues. Germline trimming cut 3 bases from V and 3 bases from J; bases unmatched to any gene: 10. This CDR3 is CASSMDFGTGFYEQYF. In nucleotides, the CDR3 is TGTGCCAGTAGTATGGATTTCGGGACAGGATTCTACGAGCAGTACTTC. Combining the CDR3 with reference TRBV19 and TRBJ2-7 gives the whole variable domain DGGITQSPKYLFRKEGQNVTLSCEQNLNHDAMYWYRQDPGQGLRLIYYSQIVNDFQKGDIAEGYSVSREKKESFPLTVTSAQKNPTAFYLCASSMDFGTGFYEQYFGPGTRLTVT.

The rearrangement uses TRBV7-9 and TRBJ2-5; D might be TRBD1 (6 bases). The germline V gene has CDR1 SEHNR and CDR2 FQNEAQ (reference sequence). This CDR3 contains 14 residues. V gave up 5 bases and J gave up 3 bases, with 13 bases separating them. In DNA, the CDR3 is TGTGCCAGCAGCCCGAGACCAGGGGAAGAGACCCAGTACTTC. Protein: CASSPRPGEETQYF.

As concerns this clone: Other DNA variants within this sample encode the same CDR3. The chain employs TRBV7-9 and TRBJ2-7, with unresolved D. The CDR3 is 14 amino acids. The V and J ends lost 0 bases and 1 base respectively, with 7 bases between them. The germline V gene has CDR1 SEHNR and CDR2 FQNEAQ (reference sequence). CDR3: CASSLAGRSYEQYF. The CDR3 nucleotides read TGTGCCAGCAGCTTAGCTGGCAGATCCTACGAGCAGTACTTC.

The V and J genes are TRBV15 and TRBJ2-2; 10 nucleotides match TRBD2. CDR1 is LNHNV and CDR2 is YYDKDF in the germline V gene (reference sequence). The CDR3 has 16 residues. Losses at the gene ends were 9 bases for V and 1 base for J; bases not matched to a gene: 8. Here the CDR3 DNA reads TGTGCCACGGAGCGGGCTAGCGGGAGGAACACCGGGGAGCTGTTTTTT. Its translation is CATERASGRNTGELFF.

The chain recombines TRBV11-2 with TRBJ2-7; TRBD2 matches at 9 bases. The CDR3 totals 15 residues. The junction had 6 bases not matched to a gene; V was cut back by 1 base and J by 5 bases. Germline V CDR1 and CDR2: SGHAT, FQNNGV. CDR3 nucleotide sequence: TGTGCCAGCAGCTTAGTAGCGGGAGCTAACCACGAGCAGTACTTC. Translated, it gives CASSLVAGANHEQYF.

As concerns this clone: One end of the junction fails to match germline, which may point to a read error. V and J are TRBV28 and TRBJ1-5; possible D gene TRBD1, 5 bases. Germline assignment: CDR1 MDHEN and CDR2 SYDVKM. The CDR3 runs to 16 residues. The CDR3 DNA reads as TGTGCCTGCAGTAGCCGGGGGAGTTGGTCGGACCAGCCCCAGCATTTT. Its translation: CACSSRGSWSDQPQHF.

This chain connects TRBV19 to TRBJ2-4; TRBD1 might be the D (6 bases). This CDR3 is 16 amino acids long. Trimming left V 3 bases short and J 6 bases short, with 18 bases between. The V gene's germline CDR1 is LNHDA and CDR2 SQIVND (reference sequence). The CDR3 sequence: CASSILPYRDGNIQYF. The CDR3 DNA reads TGTGCCAGTAGTATCCTCCCGTACAGGGATGGAAACATTCAGTACTTC. Filled out from reference TRBV19 and TRBJ2-4, the complete variable domain reads DGGITQSPKYLFRKEGQNVTLSCEQNLNHDAMYWYRQDPGQGLRLIYYSQIVNDFQKGDIAEGYSVSREKKESFPLTVTSAQKNPTAFYLCASSILPYRDGNIQYFGAGTRLSVL.